One sample yielded the 15 T cell receptor beta chains listed below, sequenced in a study of cytomegalovirus exposure and HLA in healthy donors (dated by TCRdb to about 2017). Libraries were prepared through the immunoSEQ multiplex PCR assay. The multiplex PCR relied on a mix of 60 forward primers for TCR Vbeta segments and 13 reverse primers for TCR Jbeta segments. TCRdb provides this immuneACCESS table in a form limited to in-frame rearrangements. Some clones are lacking; in checked studies, under half of them reflect an unresolved V gene, and why the rest are absent is not known. Within this sample are under 200,000 clones, with 80% to 85% of them counted one time only. About 2% of the sample goes to the ten largest clones. The sample comprised PBMCs. These receptors were taken from a male donor in good health and CMV-seronegative.

This chain uses TRBV11-3 with TRBJ2-1; 7 bases align to TRBD1. CDR1 SGHNT and CDR2 YENEEA come from the germline V gene. The CDR3 covers 16 residues. J lost 0 bases, V lost 2 bases, and 4 bases had no gene match. CDR3 nucleotide sequence: TGTGCCAGCAGCTTAACGGGACAGAACTCCTACAATGAGCAGTTCTTC. It yields the protein CASSLTGQNSYNEQFF.

This rearrangement joins TRBV4-3 to TRBJ2-1; 10 positions agree with TRBD2. The CDR3 runs to 18 residues. V lost 0 bases to trimming and J lost 7 bases; unmatched junction nucleotides: 12. Germline values: CDR1 LGHNA, CDR2 YSLEER. The CDR3: CASSQDRFGAGGRNEQFF. In DNA form, the CDR3 reads TGCGCCAGCAGCCAAGATAGATTTGGAGCGGGGGGGCGAAATGAGCAGTTCTTC.

The chain carries TRBV6-1 and TRBJ1-2; TRBD1 matches 7 bases. J was trimmed by 8 bases and V by 3 bases; bases with no gene match: 9. CDR3 size: 14 residues. Germline CDR1 reads MNHNS; CDR2 reads SASEGT. CDR3 protein: CASSDPDRVPGYTF. DNA of the CDR3: TGTGCCAGCAGTGACCCCGACAGGGTTCCAGGCTACACCTTC.

The chain is built from TRBV10-3 and TRBJ1-5; 10 bases fit TRBD1. V gave up 2 bases and J gave up 2 bases; unmatched junction bases: 0. The CDR3 covers 15 residues. Germline assignment: CDR1 ENHRY and CDR2 SYGVKD. This chain's CDR3 is CAISEGQGGNQPQHF. In DNA, the CDR3 is TGTGCCATCAGTGAGGGACAGGGGGGCAATCAGCCCCAGCATTTT.

The genes are TRBV6-5 and TRBJ2-7; D not resolved. Deletions cut 5 bases from V and 3 bases from J, with 11 bases between. The CDR3 extends over 13 amino acids. From germline, CDR1 is MNHEY and CDR2 SVGAGI. CDR3 in amino acids: CASSLSIGYEQYF. The CDR3 coding sequence is TGTGCCAGCAGTCTCTCTATTGGCTACGAGCAGTACTTC.

The chain employs TRBV5-1 and TRBJ2-3; D perhaps matches TRBD1 (5 bases). This CDR3 has 15 residues. Trimming cost V 4 bases and J 3 bases, with 15 bases left between them. Germline V gene sequence: CDR1 SGHRS, CDR2 YFSETQ. CDR3 sequence: CASSVTGLVTDTQYF. In DNA, the CDR3 is TGCGCCAGCAGCGTCACAGGTCTAGTGACAGATACGCAGTATTTT.

The rearrangement links TRBV7-2 to TRBJ2-1, with a possible D match to TRBD1 (6 bases). Germline V gives CDR1 SGHTA, CDR2 FQGNSA. The CDR3 extends over 14 amino acids. Trimming stripped 2 bases from V and 8 bases from J, with 13 bases between. CDR3 sequence: CASSLLYRADEQFF. In DNA, the CDR3 is TGTGCCAGCAGCTTACTGTACAGGGCTGATGAGCAGTTCTTC.

The CDR3 here is CASSWGVEAEAFF. Written as DNA, the CDR3 is TGCGCCAGCAGCTGGGGGGTGGAGGCTGAAGCTTTCTTT. The chain links TRBV5-1 to TRBJ1-1; TRBD1 is a possible D gene (5 bases). The germline CDR1 and CDR2 sequences are SGHRS and YFSETQ. The V and J ends lost 3 bases and 6 bases respectively, with 12 bases between them. The CDR3 extends over 13 amino acids.

The chain uses TRBV18 and TRBJ1-1; D is unresolved. This CDR3 contains 12 residues. Deletions cut 6 bases from V and 3 bases from J, with 8 bases between. Looked up from germline, CDR1 is KGHSH and CDR2 is LQKENI. The chain's CDR3 is CASSLRDTEAFF. DNA for the CDR3: TGTGCCAGCTCGTTGAGGGACACTGAAGCTTTCTTT.

In this sample, this clone turned up a few times. The J gene is TRBJ2-5, the V gene TRBV10-3; a possible D gene is TRBD2 (6 bases). CDR1 and CDR2 from the germline V gene are ENHRY and SYGVKD. This CDR3 region has 14 residues. Trimming stripped 3 bases from V and 4 bases from J, with 12 bases between. CDR3 loop: CAISELAQGETQYF. The CDR3 coding sequence is TGTGCCATCAGTGAACTAGCCCAGGGAGAGACCCAGTACTTC.

CDR3 region: CASNPDRVNTEAFF. The CDR3 DNA reads TGTGCCAGCAACCCGGACAGGGTGAACACTGAAGCTTTCTTT. V is TRBV2 and J is TRBJ1-1, with TRBD1 matching 8 bases. This CDR3 is 14 amino acids long. Trimming took 7 bases from V and 0 from J; bases not matched to a gene: 4. Germline loops: CDR1 SNHLY, CDR2 FYNNEI.

The chain employs TRBV2 and TRBJ2-3; 8 nucleotides match TRBD2. The CDR3 consists of 14 residues. Losses at the gene ends were 5 bases for V and 1 base for J; bases not matched to a gene: 2. Germline CDR1 is SNHLY and CDR2 is FYNNEI. The CDR3 DNA reads as TGTGCCAGCAGTCGGCGGGGGGGCACAGATACGCAGTATTTT. This gives the protein CASSRRGGTDTQYF.

The chain carries TRBV18 and TRBJ2-7, with D possibly being TRBD2 (7 bases). CDR1 is KGHSH and CDR2 is LQKENI in the germline V gene. The CDR3 extends over 14 amino acids. Trimming cost V 3 bases and J 3 bases, with 12 bases left between them. This chain's CDR3 is CASSPAGAYYEQYF. The CDR3 DNA is TGTGCCAGCTCACCGGCGGGGGCCTACTACGAGCAGTACTTC.

This chain joins TRBV27 and TRBJ1-4; no definite D call. The V gene's germline CDR1 is MNHEY and CDR2 SMNVEV (reference sequence). Trimming cost V 5 bases and J 0 bases, with 10 bases left between them. The CDR3 is 15 residues long. In nucleotides, the CDR3 is TGTGCCAGCAGTCACCAGATGGCAACTAATGAAAAACTGTTTTTT. Translating it yields CASSHQMATNEKLFF.

V and J are TRBV7-2 and TRBJ2-2, with D perhaps TRBD2 (6 bases). CDR1 and CDR2 from the germline V gene are SGHTA and FQGNSA. CDR3 length equals 16 residues. The ends were cut back, 0 bases at V and 6 bases at J, with 14 bases in the middle. The CDR3 DNA reads TGTGCCAGCAGCTTAGCGTTACTAGCAACCGCCGGGGAGCTGTTTTTT. Residues: CASSLALLATAGELFF.